The 13 T cell receptor beta chains given below trace back to one sample, sequenced in a study of blood T cells in healthy people across ages. Primed by a sample-barcoded 5' primer and a J-beta primer mix, a second PCR proceeded for roughly 7 to 11 cycles. TCRdb passed the 5' RACE reads through MiXCR, listing each CDR3 protein once. The top ten clones hold 3% to 4% of a sample with fewer than 800,000 distinct CDR3 sequences, 20% to 25% of them seen once. The source material was blood. These receptors came from a man in his 70s in good health.

The chain recombines TRBV9 with TRBJ2-3; the D gene is possibly TRBD2 (5 bases). The CDR3 is 14 amino acids. CDR1 and CDR2 (germline): SGDLS, YYNGEE. V lost 3 bases and J lost 5, with 13 bases in between. For the CDR3, the DNA is TGTGCCAGCAGCGCGGAGGTAGCAGGAGATACGCAGTATTTT. It translates to CASSAEVAGDTQYF. Together with reference TRBV9 and TRBJ2-3, the CDR3 gives the full variable domain: DSGVTQTPKHLITATGQRVTLRCSPRSGDLSVYWYQQSLDQGLQFLIQYYNGEERAKGNILERFSAQQFPDLHSELNLSSLELGDSALYFCASSAEVAGDTQYFGPGTRLTVL.

This clonotype was seen many times. V and J are TRBV5-1 and TRBJ1-4, with D perhaps matching TRBD1 (6 bases). CDR3 size: 14 residues. V was trimmed by 2 bases and J by 3 bases, leaving 8 bases between them. Germline V gene sequence: CDR1 SGHRS, CDR2 YFSETQ. The CDR3 nucleotides read TGCGCCAGCAGCTTCGGACAGCCTAATGAAAAACTGTTTTTT. Amino acids: CASSFGQPNEKLFF.

The chain combines TRBV21-1 with TRBJ2-7; the DNA was not used to check the table's D call, TRBD1. TRBV21-1 is listed as a pseudogene. There are 15 residues in the CDR3. The CDR3 is CASSNQDRGLDEQYF. In DNA, the CDR3 is TGTGCCAGCAGCAACCAGGACAGGGGGCTTGACGAGCAGTACTTC.

This chain links TRBV7-2 with TRBJ2-3; D remains unclear. CDR3 length: 14 amino acids. Germline values: CDR1 SGHTA, CDR2 FQGNSA. Trimming removed 3 bases from V and 8 bases from J, with 15 bases in between. CDR3 DNA: TGTGCCAGCAGCTTGACCTTAGTGGGCGGTACGCAGTATTTT. Residues: CASSLTLVGGTQYF. Based on the CDR3 plus reference TRBV7-2 and TRBJ2-3, the full variable domain is GAGVSQSPSNKVTEKGKDVELRCDPISGHTALYWYRQSLGQGLEFLIYFQGNSAPDKSGLPSDRFSAERTGGSVSTLTIQRTQQEDSAVYLCASSLTLVGGTQYFGPGTRLTVL.

Comments on this clonotype: A read error may explain this, as a much larger clone is one base away. The chain employs TRBV5-1 and TRBJ1-4; a weak D match, TRBD1 (6 bases). The CDR3 length is 15 residues. Germline CDR1 and CDR2: SGHRS and YFSETQ. Trimming took 3 bases from V and 3 from J, leaving 12 bases between them. CDR3 in DNA: TGCGCCAGCAGCTCAGGACAGTCCTCTAATGAAAAACTGTTTTTT. Translated, it gives CASSSGQSSNEKLFF.

This clonotype was counted a few times. V gene TRBV11-3 combines with J gene TRBJ2-7, with D unclear. The ends were cut back, 1 base at V and 7 bases at J, with 11 bases in the middle. This CDR3 spans 13 amino acids. Germline V gene sequence: CDR1 SGHNT, CDR2 YENEEA. Here the CDR3 reads CASSLVGPEEQYF. In DNA form, the CDR3 reads TGTGCCAGCAGCTTAGTAGGACCGGAGGAGCAGTACTTC.

This clonotype was seen more than once but under ten times. This rearrangement joins TRBV3-1 to TRBJ2-1, with TRBD2 matching 7 bases. The CDR3 spans 16 residues. The germline gives CDR1 LGHDT, CDR2 YNNKEL (reference sequence). Losses at the gene ends were 0 bases for V and 1 base for J; bases not matched to a gene: 3. CDR3 bases: TGTGCCAGCAGCCAAGATGTCGGGGGGTCCTACAATGAGCAGTTCTTC. Translation: CASSQDVGGSYNEQFF.

As for this clonotype: The junction shows a germline mismatch at one end, possibly a read error. This chain links TRBV2 with TRBJ2-5; TRBD1 matches at 9 bases. The germline V gene has CDR1 SNHLY and CDR2 FYNNEI. The CDR3 runs 15 residues. DNA of the CDR3: TGTGCCAGCAGTTTTCCGGGACAGGGTACAGAGTCCCAGTACTTC. It translates to CASSFPGQGTESQYF.

The genes are TRBV24-1 and TRBJ2-5; TRBD1 might be the D (5 bases). Judging by the DNA end, TRBJ2-1 fits better; the J call may be wrong. Germline assignment: CDR1 KGHDR and CDR2 SFDVKD. The CDR3 has 16 amino acids. The CDR3 reads CATSEGLGGVYNEQFF. The CDR3 nucleotides read TGTGCCACCAGTGAGGGGCTGGGTGGGGTATACAATGAGCAGTTCTTC.

This clonotype was seen a few times. CDR3 DNA sequence: TGTGCCAGCTCCCGGGGGCAGGGGGCTTTGAATGAGCAGTTCTTC. Its protein product is CASSRGQGALNEQFF. The chain uses TRBV18 and TRBJ2-1; 8 nucleotides match TRBD1. Trimming removed 6 bases from V and 7 bases from J; junction bases left unmatched: 11. The V gene's germline CDR1 is KGHSH and CDR2 LQKENI. The CDR3 has 15 residues.

This chain connects TRBV12-3 or TRBV12-4 to TRBJ2-4; no clear D. Trimming took 0 bases from V and 1 from J, leaving 7 bases between them. The CDR3 totals 15 residues. CDR3 bases: TGTGCCAGCAGTTTAGCGGCCGGGGCCAAAAACATTCAGTACTTC. Protein product: CASSLAAGAKNIQYF.

The chain is built from TRBV20-1 and TRBJ1-5, with unresolved D. Germline V lookup: CDR1 DFQATT, CDR2 SNEGSKA (reference sequence). This CDR3 has 12 amino acids. V lost 6 bases to trimming and J lost 5 bases, with 11 bases between them. CDR3: CSAQARDQPQHF. The CDR3 DNA reads as TGCAGTGCCCAGGCAAGGGATCAGCCCCAGCATTTT.

This clonotype was recorded a few times. The gene calls are TRBV7-6 and TRBJ2-5; the D gene is possibly TRBD1 (6 bases). The end of the DNA aligns better with TRBJ2-7, so the J call may be wrong. CDR1 is SGHVS, CDR2 FNYEAQ, per germline. This CDR3 region has 14 residues. The CDR3 here is CASSLEARGYEQYF. The CDR3 nucleotides read TGTGCCAGCAGCTTAGAGGCCAGGGGATACGAGCAGTACTTC.